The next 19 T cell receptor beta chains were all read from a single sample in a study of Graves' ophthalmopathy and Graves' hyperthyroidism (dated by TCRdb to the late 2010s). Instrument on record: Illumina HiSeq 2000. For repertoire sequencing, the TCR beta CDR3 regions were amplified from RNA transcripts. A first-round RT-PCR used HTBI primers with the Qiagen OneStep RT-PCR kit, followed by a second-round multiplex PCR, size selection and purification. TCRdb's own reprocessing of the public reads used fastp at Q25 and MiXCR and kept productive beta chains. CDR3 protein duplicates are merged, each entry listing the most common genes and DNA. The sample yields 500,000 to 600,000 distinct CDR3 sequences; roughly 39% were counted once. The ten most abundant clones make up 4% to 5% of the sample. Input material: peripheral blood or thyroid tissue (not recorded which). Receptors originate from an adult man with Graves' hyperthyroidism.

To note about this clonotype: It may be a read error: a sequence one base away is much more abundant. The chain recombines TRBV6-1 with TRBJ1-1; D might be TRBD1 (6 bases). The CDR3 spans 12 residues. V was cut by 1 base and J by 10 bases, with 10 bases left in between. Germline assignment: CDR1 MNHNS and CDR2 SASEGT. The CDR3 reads CASSEEGGVAFF. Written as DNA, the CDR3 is TGTGCCAGCAGTGAAGAGGGGGGGGTAGCTTTCTTT.

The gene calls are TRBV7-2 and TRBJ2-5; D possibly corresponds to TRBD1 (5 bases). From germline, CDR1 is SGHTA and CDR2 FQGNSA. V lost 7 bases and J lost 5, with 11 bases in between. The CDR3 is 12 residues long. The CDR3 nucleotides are TGTGCCAGCACCTTGGGGCAGGAGACCCAGTACTTC. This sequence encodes CASTLGQETQYF. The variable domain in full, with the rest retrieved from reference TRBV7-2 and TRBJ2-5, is GAGVSQSPSNKVTEKGKDVELRCDPISGHTALYWYRQSLGQGLEFLIYFQGNSAPDKSGLPSDRFSAERTGGSVSTLTIQRTQQEDSAVYLCASTLGQETQYFGPGTRLLVL.

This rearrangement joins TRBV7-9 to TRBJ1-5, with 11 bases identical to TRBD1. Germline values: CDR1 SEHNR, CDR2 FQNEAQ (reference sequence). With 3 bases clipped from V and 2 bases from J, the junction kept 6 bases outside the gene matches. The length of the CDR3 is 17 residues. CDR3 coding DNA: TGTGCCAGCAGCTTCCGGGACAGGGGGGACGGCAATCAGCCCCAGCATTTT. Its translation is CASSFRDRGDGNQPQHF.

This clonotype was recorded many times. In DNA, the CDR3 is TGTGCCAGCTCGATCCGTCGCAATCAGCCCCAGCATTTT. Its translation is CASSIRRNQPQHF. V is TRBV12-3 or TRBV12-4 and J is TRBJ1-5; D not resolved. V was pared by 8 bases and J by 2 bases, with 10 bases between. CDR3 length: 13 amino acids.

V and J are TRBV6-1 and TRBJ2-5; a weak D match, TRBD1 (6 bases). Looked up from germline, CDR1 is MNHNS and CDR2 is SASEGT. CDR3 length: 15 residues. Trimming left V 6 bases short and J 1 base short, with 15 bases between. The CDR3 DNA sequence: TGTGCCAGCAGGTCCCTTCAGGGGCCCCAAGAGACCCAGTACTTC. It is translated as CASRSLQGPQETQYF.

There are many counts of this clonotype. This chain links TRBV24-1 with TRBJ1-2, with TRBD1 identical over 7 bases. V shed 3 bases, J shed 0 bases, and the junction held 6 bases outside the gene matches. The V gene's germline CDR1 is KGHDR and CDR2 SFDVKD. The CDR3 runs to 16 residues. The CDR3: CATSDGTANANYGYTF. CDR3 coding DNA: TGTGCCACCAGTGATGGGACAGCCAACGCTAACTATGGCTACACCTTC.

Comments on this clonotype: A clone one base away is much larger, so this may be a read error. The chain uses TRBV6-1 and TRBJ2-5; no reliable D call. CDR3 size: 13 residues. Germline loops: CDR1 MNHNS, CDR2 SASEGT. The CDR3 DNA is TGTGACAGCAGTTACTCGTATGACGAGACCCAGTACTTC. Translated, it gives CDSSYSYDETQYF.

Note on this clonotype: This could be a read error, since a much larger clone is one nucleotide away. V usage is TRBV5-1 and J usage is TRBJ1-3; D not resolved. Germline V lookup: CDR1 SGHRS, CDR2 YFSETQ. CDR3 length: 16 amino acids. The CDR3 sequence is CASSLRWQASGNAIYF. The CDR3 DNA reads TGCGCCAGCAGCTTGAGATGGCAGGCCAGTGGAAACGCCATATATTTT.

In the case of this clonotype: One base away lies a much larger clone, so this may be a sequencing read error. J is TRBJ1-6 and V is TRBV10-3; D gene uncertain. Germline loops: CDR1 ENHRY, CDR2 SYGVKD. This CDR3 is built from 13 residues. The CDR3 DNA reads TGTGCCAGCAGTTGCATGGGGAATTCACCCCTCCACTTT. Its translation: CASSCMGNSPLHF.

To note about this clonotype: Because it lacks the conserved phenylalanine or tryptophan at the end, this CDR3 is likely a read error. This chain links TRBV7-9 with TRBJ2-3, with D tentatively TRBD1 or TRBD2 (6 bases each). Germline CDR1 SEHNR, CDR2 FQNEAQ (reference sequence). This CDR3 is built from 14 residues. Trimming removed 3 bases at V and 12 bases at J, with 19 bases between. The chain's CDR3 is CASSLGETSGGQYL. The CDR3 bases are TGTGCCAGCAGCTTGGGCGAGACTAGTGGGGGCCAGTATTTA.

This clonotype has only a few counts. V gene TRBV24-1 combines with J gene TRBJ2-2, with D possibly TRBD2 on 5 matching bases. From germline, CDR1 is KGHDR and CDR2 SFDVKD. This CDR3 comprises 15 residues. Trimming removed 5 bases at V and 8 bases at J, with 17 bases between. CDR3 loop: CATSAVLALPGELFF. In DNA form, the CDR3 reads TGTGCCACCAGTGCCGTCCTAGCCTTACCTGGGGAGCTGTTTTTT.

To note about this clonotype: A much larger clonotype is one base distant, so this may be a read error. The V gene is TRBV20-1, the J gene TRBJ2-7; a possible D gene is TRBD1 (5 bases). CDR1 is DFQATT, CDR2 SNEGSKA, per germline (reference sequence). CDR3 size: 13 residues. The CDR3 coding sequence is TGCAGTGCTATAACAGGAGTCTCCTACAAGCAGTACTTC. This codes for CSAITGVSYKQYF.

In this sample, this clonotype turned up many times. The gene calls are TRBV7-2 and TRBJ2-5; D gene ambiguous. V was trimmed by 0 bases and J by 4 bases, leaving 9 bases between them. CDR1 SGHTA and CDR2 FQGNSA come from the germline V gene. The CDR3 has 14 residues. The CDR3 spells CASSLAYGLETQYF. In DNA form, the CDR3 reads TGTGCCAGCAGCTTAGCATACGGGCTAGAGACCCAGTACTTC. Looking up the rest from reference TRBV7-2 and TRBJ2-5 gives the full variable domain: GAGVSQSPSNKVTEKGKDVELRCDPISGHTALYWYRQSLGQGLEFLIYFQGNSAPDKSGLPSDRFSAERTGGSVSTLTIQRTQQEDSAVYLCASSLAYGLETQYFGPGTRLLVL.

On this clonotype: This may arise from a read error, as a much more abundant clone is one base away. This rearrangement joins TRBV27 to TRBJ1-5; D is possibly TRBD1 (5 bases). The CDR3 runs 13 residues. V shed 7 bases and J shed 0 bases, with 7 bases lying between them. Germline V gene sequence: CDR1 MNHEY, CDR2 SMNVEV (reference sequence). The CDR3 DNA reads TGTGCCAGCAAAGGGGTTAGCAATCAGCCCCAGCATTTT. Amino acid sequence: CASKGVSNQPQHF.

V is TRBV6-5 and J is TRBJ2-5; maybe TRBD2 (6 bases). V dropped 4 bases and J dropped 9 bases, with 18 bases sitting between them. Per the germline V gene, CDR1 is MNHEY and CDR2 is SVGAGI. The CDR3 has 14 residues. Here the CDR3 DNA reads TGTGCCAGCAGTTCCACGTCGGGGGTTCAGCCCCAGTACTTC. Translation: CASSSTSGVQPQYF.

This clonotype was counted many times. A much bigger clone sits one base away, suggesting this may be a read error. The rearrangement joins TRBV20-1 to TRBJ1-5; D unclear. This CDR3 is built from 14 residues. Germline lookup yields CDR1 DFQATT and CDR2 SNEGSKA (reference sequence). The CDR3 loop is CSARETRANHPQHF. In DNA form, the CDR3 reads TGCAGTGCTAGGGAGACAAGGGCGAATCACCCCCAGCATTTT.

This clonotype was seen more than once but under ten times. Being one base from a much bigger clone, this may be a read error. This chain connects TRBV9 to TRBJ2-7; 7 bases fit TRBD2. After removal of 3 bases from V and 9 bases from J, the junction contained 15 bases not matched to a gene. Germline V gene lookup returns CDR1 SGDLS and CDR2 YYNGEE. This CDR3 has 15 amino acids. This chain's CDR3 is CASSEGGDYSGGQYF. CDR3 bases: TGTGCCAGCAGCGAGGGAGGGGACTACTCCGGCGGGCAGTACTTC. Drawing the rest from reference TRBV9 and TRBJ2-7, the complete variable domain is DSGVTQTPKHLITATGQRVTLRCSPRSGDLSVYWYQQSLDQGLQFLIQYYNGEERAKGNILERFSAQQFPDLHSELNLSSLELGDSALYFCASSEGGDYSGGQYFGPGTRLTVT.

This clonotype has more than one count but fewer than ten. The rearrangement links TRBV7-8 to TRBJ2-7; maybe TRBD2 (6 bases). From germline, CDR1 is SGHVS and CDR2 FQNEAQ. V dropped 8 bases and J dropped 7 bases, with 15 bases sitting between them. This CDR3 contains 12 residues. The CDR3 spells CASGTELLEQYF. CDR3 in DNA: TGTGCCAGCGGGACTGAACTACTGGAGCAGTACTTC.

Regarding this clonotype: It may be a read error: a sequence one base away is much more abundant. The CDR3 DNA sequence: TGTGCCCGCAGTTACGTGACAGGGTGGGGCTACACCTTC. It yields the protein CARSYVTGWGYTF. The V call is TRBV6-6, the J call TRBJ1-2, with 7 bases aligning to TRBD1. This CDR3 is built from 13 residues. Germline CDR1 MNHNY, CDR2 SVGAGI (reference sequence).